This TCR beta chain emerged from a study of human T cells and chemical hapten exposure (dated by TCRdb to about 2021). About the investigation overall: For sensitization, 2% DPC in acetone was applied to a 2 cm by 2 cm area of upper inner arm skin. Throughout the roughly 24-week study period, patients were also given weekly therapeutic DPC doses on the scalp. Patch testing was performed on the upper back with Finn chambers containing 0.01% DPC, and the patch tests were scored after 6 days according to International Contact Dermatitis Research Group standards. Alopecia areata with under or over 50% scalp involvement, alopecia totalis and alopecia universalis were represented in the patient cohort, which was mostly female. The libraries were sequenced as a pool, and the TCR yield per sample differed mostly because of small variations in library volumes within the pool. The study tracked peripheral blood TCR repertoire changes in vivo during primary and secondary sensitization to the hapten diphenylcyclopropenone (DPC) in alopecia patients. Blood samples were taken from patients before sensitization (week 0) and then at 2, 6 and about 24 weeks after DPC sensitization. Roughly 30 alopecia patients provided blood for TCR sequencing at one to four time points (pre-sensitization, 2, 6 and 24 weeks).

The sample's time point, from its label and the paper: patch test 2, 6 weeks after DPC sensitization. This specimen's treatment or condition label, per the study, means: therapeutic diphenylcyclopropenone sensitization with weekly scalp DPC. At every patch-test visit, the blood draw took place before the patch test was put on. To be eligible, patients had to be aged 18 to 70, diagnosed with alopecia and judged suitable for DPC therapy, while pregnant patients were excluded. Total RNA was extracted from unfractionated whole blood collected in Tempus Blood RNA tubes. V is cut by 3 bases and J by 0 bases, and the space between the germline ends is 5 bases. The CDR3 starts with the cysteine, ends with the phenylalanine, and has 13 residues. Only the CDR3 part of the read is kept: 39 bases, read in frame from the first base. Taken from the germline V gene (reference sequence), the CDR1 and CDR2 loops are SEHNR and FQNEAQ.

This clonotype was seen only a few times. The antigen it recognizes is unknown. There are no base qualities to consult, and no much larger clone falls within one base. The paper's findings and limits, for the study overall: A positive correlation was found between the number of PT1 expanded TCRs and patch test score, with significance reached at thresholds 8, 16 and 32 but not 4. Compared with pre-sensitization or healthy control sets, expanded TCRs formed significantly more large CDR3 similarity clusters, which is consistent with antigen-driven responses. No change with DPC sensitization was found in the number of TCRs above 1 in 1000 frequency, and no evidence of global repertoire structure alterations was found. Because every patient had alopecia, a presumed autoimmune disease, the patients' immune response might differ from that of healthy individuals. After repeated subsampling, the strength of the expansion versus patch-test correlation and the threshold at which it became significant changed.

The method was RACE. TCRdb shows the sequencer as NextSeq 500. Library preparation attached unique molecular identifiers to individual cDNA molecules for quantitative, reproducible TCR counting. Each blood RNA sample was used to sequence both TCR alpha and TCR beta chains. The source study handled its data this way. The median number of TCRs per sample was 90,000 to 100,000, ranging from roughly 20,000 to 700,000. The Decombinator software suite was used to annotate V, J and CDR3 in the TCR reads. Every sample was subsampled to the same number of TCRs (28,000) for the PS versus PT1 abundance plots. Expanded TCRs were defined as absent before sensitization and observed at least eight times at the 2-week time point. TCRdb handled the public reads itself, with Q25 trimming in fastp and clone calling in MiXCR, and kept productive beta chains. Each CDR3 protein appears once, grouped with its most common genes and DNA. These V and J calls are TCRdb output, not the study's own analysis. The sample table records around 99,000 distinct CDR3 sequences; about 10% of these occur just once. The ten largest make up roughly 2% of the sample.

The receptor chain draws on TRBV7-9 and TRBJ1-2; a confident D gene designation cannot be given. The sequence came from a man aged 35 to 55 with alopecia areata. Some clones in this sample may be carry-over from other donors' samples. The sample consisted of whole blood, taken in connection with sensitization to the hapten diphenylcyclopropenone (DPC). The CDR3 protein sequence reads: CASSFGANYGYTF. The DNA sequence is given as TGTGCCAGCAGCTTTGGGGCTAACTATGGCTACACCTTC.